Listed below are T cell receptor beta chains from one sample, sequenced in a study of PD-L1 blockade in urothelial cancer. Measured with immunoSEQ multiplex PCR; TCRdb has only the in-frame clones, and not every one. This sample has about 39,000 clones; approximately 90% occur once, and the top ten carry approximately 10%. The specimen comprised PBMCs, sampled around atezolizumab (anti-PD-L1) treatment. Every receptor here comes from a woman aged 55 to 70 with urothelial cancer. Each CDR3 is given with its conserved first and last residue. Size values are once, few and many counts, or a class for expanded clones, and some rows have none.

V	size	J	CDR3
TRBV5-1	NA	TRBJ2-1	CASSSQPGGRNEQFF
TRBV12-5	NA	TRBJ1-3	CASNQGQGNTIYF
TRBV5-1	NA	TRBJ2-3	CATARGGRTDTQYF
TRBV4-1	NA	NA	CASSQAGGQSYEQYF
TRBV2	NA	TRBJ1-2	CASMRTGVLNYGYTF
TRBV19	NA	TRBJ2-7	CASSMDSSSYEQYF
TRBV7-3	NA	TRBJ2-3	CASSSTGTGGGDTQYF
TRBV19	NA	TRBJ1-5	CASSLDSYSNQPQHF
TRBV5-4	NA	TRBJ2-3	CASSGSFRGTDTQYF
TRBV5-1	NA	TRBJ2-3	CASSLSAGGPADTQYF
TRBV10-2	NA	TRBJ2-7	CASSASYEQYF
TRBV11-2	once	TRBJ2-2	CASSSDGLATGELFF
TRBV10-3	NA	TRBJ2-7	CAISGALANEQYF
TRBV7-3	NA	TRBJ2-7	CASSLGSGSYEQYF
TRBV7-2	NA	TRBJ1-2	CASSTRTASNYGYTF
TRBV29-1	NA	TRBJ2-1	CSVARSSGWGEQFF